This T cell receptor (beta chain) comes out of a study of blood T cell repertoires in COVID-19 (TCRdb year 2020). Context from the whole study: Samples covering the acute and convalescent phases of COVID-19 were provided by collaborators in the United States, Italy and Spain. The material from the prospective study consisted of cDNA or gDNA derived from T cells, B-cell-depleted T cells, or PBMCs. Deeply sampled blood TCRbeta repertoires from subjects exposed to, actively infected with, or recovered from COVID-19 were included in the dataset. A freely available public database, intended as a resource for researchers studying the immune response to SARS-CoV-2, is where the repertoires were released. Samples came from the ongoing ImmuneRACE study (first 160 participants) plus 1,254 subjects from 6 global collaborators. Nearly every sample came with metadata listing a de-identified subject ID, COVID-19 status, age in years and sex. Where available, HLA class I and class II types were obtained from metadata supplied by the sample provider rather than from assay-based typing. The full study reports these points: How much clinical and demographic metadata was included differed by source and by participant, and the metadata was provided uncurated.

Samples from volunteer blood donors who had recovered from COVID-19 were contributed by a second Seattle source. Whole blood was collected in K2EDTA tubes by collaborating institutions according to the institutions' own protocols. For TCRbeta analysis, collaborators shipped samples as frozen whole blood, isolated PBMCs, or DNA extracted from either of those sample types. The immunoSEQ Assay, a bias-controlled multiplex PCR, was used to amplify TCRbeta CDR3 regions from genomic DNA. In the authors' own workflow: Nucleated cell counts per sample were estimated from amplification of reference gene primers within the assay. Sequence reads were collapsed and filtered to measure the absolute abundance of every unique TCRbeta CDR3 rearrangement. Productive Simpson clonality was computed per sample as the square root of Simpson's diversity index over productive rearrangements. The clones in this table, taken by TCRdb from immuneACCESS, are in-frame only. Not every clone is retained; where verified, under half of the shortfall comes from an unresolved V gene, and the cause of the rest is unknown. D and trimming come from the DNA, and the V and J calls and clone size come from that table. This sample has 150,000 to 200,000 clones in its table, and over 75% of those were observed once. The top ten constitute 10% to 15% of the sample.

To note about this clone: The clone's antigen remains unknown. Qualities for individual bases were not recorded, and no much larger clone is one base off.

V is pared back by 1 base and J by 1 base, with 12 bases lying between the germline termini. From its cysteine to its phenylalanine, the CDR3 spans 17 amino acids. Only the CDR3 region is kept as DNA, spanning 51 bases read in frame from base 1. From the germline V gene, CDR1 is SGHRS and CDR2 is YFSETQ. The rearrangement combines TRBV5-1 with TRBJ1-6; no confident D gene assignment can be made. This TCR came from a man between 65 and 85 years old who had recovered from COVID-19. Sequences were obtained from peripheral blood. The CDR3 has the sequence CASSLSLLGSYNSPLHF. At the DNA level, the sequence is TGCGCCAGCAGCTTGTCCCTTCTCGGTTCCTATAATTCACCCCTCCACTTT.